Reported below is one T cell receptor (beta chain). Germline V gene data show CDR1 as SGHTA and CDR2 as FQGNSA. V lost 0 bases and J lost 2, with 14 bases in between. The CDR3 has 17 amino acids. These data are taken from a study of T cell changes during pregnancy in multiple sclerosis. Measured with immunoSEQ multiplex PCR; TCRdb has only the in-frame clones, and not every one. The repertoire holds tens of thousands of clones, with roughly nine tenths as singletons. The rearrangement uses TRBV7-2 and TRBJ2-1, with a possible D match to TRBD1 (5 bases). The source of this sequence is a female donor with multiple sclerosis, enrolled in a pregnancy study. The sample in question was CD4+ T cells from peripheral blood mononuclear cells, obtained in the first trimester of pregnancy. The CDR3 loop is CASSLAQGNSAYNEQFF. The CDR3 DNA sequence: TGTGCCAGCAGCTTAGCCCAGGGTAATTCGGCCTACAATGAGCAGTTCTTC.